This T cell receptor (beta chain) was recorded in a study of cytomegalovirus exposure and HLA in healthy donors. Overall study findings and caveats: More clonal expansion characterized HLA-associated TCR beta chains than equally common others in a later analysis.

V was trimmed by 8 bases and J by 8 bases, leaving 16 bases between them. Germline V CDR1 and CDR2: LNHDA, SQIVND (reference sequence). This CDR3 spans 13 amino acids. Concerning this clone: Antigen specificity is unknown.

A multiplex PCR was run with 60 Vbeta primers and 13 Jbeta primers. In the original processing: There were tens of millions of unique TCR beta chains by a later count, and around 10 million of them were shared. Repertoires were generated with immunoSEQ multiplex PCR, while TCRdb's copy carries only in-frame clones and drops some. V and J calls and clone size are copied from that table; D and trimming were computed from the DNA. The sample includes around 80,000 clones, around 79% of them seen just once. The sequenced sample consisted of PBMCs. The source is a man in his forties or fifties in good health and CMV-seronegative. The rearrangement uses TRBV19 and TRBJ1-5; D may be TRBD1 (6 bases). The CDR3: CASATYRDEPQHF. As DNA, the CDR3 is TGTGCCAGTGCGACATACAGGGACGAGCCCCAGCATTTT.